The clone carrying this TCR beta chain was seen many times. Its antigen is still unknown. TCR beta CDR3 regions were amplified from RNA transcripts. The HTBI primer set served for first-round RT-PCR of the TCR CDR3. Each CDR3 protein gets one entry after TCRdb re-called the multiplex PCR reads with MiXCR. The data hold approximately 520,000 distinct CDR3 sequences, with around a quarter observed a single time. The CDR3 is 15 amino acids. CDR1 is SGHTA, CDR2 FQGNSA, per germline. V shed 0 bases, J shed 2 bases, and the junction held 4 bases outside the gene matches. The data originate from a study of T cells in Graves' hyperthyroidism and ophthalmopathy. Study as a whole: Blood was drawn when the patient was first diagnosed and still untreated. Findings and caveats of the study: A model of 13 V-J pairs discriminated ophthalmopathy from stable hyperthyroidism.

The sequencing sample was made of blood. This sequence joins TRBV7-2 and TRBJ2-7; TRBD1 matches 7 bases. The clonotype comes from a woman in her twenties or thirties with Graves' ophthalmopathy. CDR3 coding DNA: TGTGCCAGCAGCTTAGCAGGGACAGCCACCTACGAGCAGTACTTC. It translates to CASSLAGTATYEQYF.